The 24 T cell receptor beta chains reported below all come from one sample, sequenced in a study of regulatory and conventional T cells in RAG deficiency. Conventional CD4+ T cells were sorted from blood as CD25-low CD127-high cells. Data came from immunoSEQ multiplex PCR; TCRdb stores just in-frame clones and leaves some out. The sample has almost 35,000 clones, approximately 80% seen once. These same data were also listed under a study on regulatory T cells. That source notes: The primer mix had 52 TRBV and 13 TRBJ primers.

Sequenced material: CD4+ effector T cells sorted from blood. These TCRs come from a human donor in good health.

This chain uses TRBV28 with TRBJ1-3; 7 nucleotides agree with TRBD1. Germline V gives CDR1 MDHEN, CDR2 SYDVKM. This CDR3 has 15 residues. V shed 5 bases and J 4 bases; nucleotides not matched to a gene: 8. CDR3 protein: CASSATGVRGNTIYF. The CDR3 DNA is TGTGCCAGCAGTGCTACAGGGGTTAGGGGAAACACCATATATTTT.

This clone was seen a single time. The chain has TRBV14 and TRBJ1-4; D might be TRBD1 (5 bases). Germline V gene lookup returns CDR1 SGHDN and CDR2 FVKESK. Trimming removed 3 bases from V and 7 bases from J, with 12 bases in between. The CDR3 is 14 amino acids. As DNA, the CDR3 is TGTGCCAGCAGCCATGGGACGGCCCCTGAAAAACTGTTTTTT. Translation: CASSHGTAPEKLFF.

The chain has TRBV6-5 and TRBJ2-7, with D possibly TRBD1 on 5 matching bases. The CDR3 covers 11 residues. The germline V gene has CDR1 MNHEY and CDR2 SVGAGI. Trimming cost V 6 bases and J 5 bases, with 8 bases left between them. CDR3: CASRQGNEQYF. DNA of the CDR3: TGTGCCAGCAGGCAGGGTAACGAGCAGTACTTC.

The rearrangement joins TRBV7-6 to TRBJ2-7, with 9 bases that match TRBD1. This CDR3 is built from 16 residues. The trim removed 4 bases at V and 2 bases at J, leaving 9 bases unmatched. Germline loops: CDR1 SGHVS, CDR2 FNYEAQ. CDR3 protein: CASSSVYRGRPYEQYF. In nucleotides, the CDR3 is TGTGCCAGCAGCTCAGTCTACAGGGGGCGCCCCTACGAGCAGTACTTC.

The chain has TRBV9 and TRBJ2-5, with 9 bases that match TRBD2. The CDR3 covers 15 residues. J gave up 5 bases and V 0 bases, and 5 bases lay outside the gene matches. CDR1 SGDLS and CDR2 YYNGEE come from the germline V gene. CDR3 DNA: TGTGCCAGCAGCGTAGCTCCTAGCGGGGTCGAGACCCAGTACTTC. Its protein product is CASSVAPSGVETQYF.

The chain links TRBV19 to TRBJ2-7, with a possible D match to TRBD2 (5 bases). The CDR3 loop spans 13 amino acids. Germline V gene data show CDR1 as LNHDA and CDR2 as SQIVND (reference sequence). Trimming removed 4 bases from V and 0 bases from J, with 7 bases in between. The CDR3 is CASSRTVSYEQYF. In DNA, the CDR3 is TGTGCCAGTAGTAGGACTGTCTCCTACGAGCAGTACTTC.

The chain carries TRBV5-5 and TRBJ1-1; possible D gene TRBD1, 5 bases. Germline values: CDR1 SGHKS, CDR2 YYEKEE (reference sequence). The CDR3 totals 14 residues. The V gene lost 2 bases and the J gene lost 1 base, with 9 bases spanning the gap. Written as DNA, the CDR3 is TGTGCCAGCAGCTTACAGGATCCGAACACTGAAGCTTTCTTT. Protein product: CASSLQDPNTEAFF.

This clone was counted once. This chain joins TRBV6-1 and TRBJ1-5; TRBD1 matches 7 bases. CDR1 is MNHNS and CDR2 is SASEGT in the germline V gene. The J segment lost 7 bases and the V segment lost 6 bases, leaving 9 bases of the junction unmatched. The length of the CDR3 is 14 residues. CDR3 protein: CASSGGTAIQPQHF. DNA for the CDR3: TGTGCCAGCAGCGGGGGGACAGCTATACAGCCCCAGCATTTT.

The V gene is TRBV25-1, the J gene TRBJ2-1, with 11 bases identical to TRBD2. CDR3 length equals 15 residues. After removal of 7 bases from V and 5 bases from J, the junction contained 7 bases not matched to a gene. Germline CDR1 reads MGHDK; CDR2 reads SYGVNS. In nucleotides, the CDR3 is TGTGCCAGCACCAGTAGCGGGGGGGCCCACAATGAGCAGTTCTTC. Translated, it gives CASTSSGGAHNEQFF. Full variable domain (remainder filled in from reference TRBV25-1 and TRBJ2-1): EADIYQTPRYLVIGTGKKITLECSQTMGHDKMYWYQQDPGMELHLIHYSYGVNSTEKGDLSSESTVSRIRTEHFPLTLESARPSHTSQYLCASTSSGGAHNEQFFGPGTRLTVL.

This chain connects TRBV10-3 to TRBJ2-1; TRBD2 agrees at 10 bases. CDR1 and CDR2 (germline): ENHRY, SYGVKD. The CDR3 is made up of 16 amino acids. V was clipped by 7 bases and J by 9 bases; unmatched bases: 15. CDR3 bases: TGTGCCATCAAAGAGAGGAGGACTAGCGGTGGTAGTGAGCAGTTCTTC. It is translated as CAIKERRTSGGSEQFF.

The chain joins TRBV7-9 to TRBJ1-1, with a possible D match to TRBD1 (6 bases). The germline V gene encodes CDR1 SEHNR and CDR2 FQNEAQ (reference sequence). Deletions cut 4 bases from V and 5 bases from J, with 14 bases between. The CDR3 is made up of 14 amino acids. The CDR3, as DNA: TGTGCCAGCAGCTCGAACGTAGGGGGGACTGAAGCTTTCTTT. It is translated as CASSSNVGGTEAFF.

The V gene is TRBV5-1, the J gene TRBJ1-1; TRBD1 might be the D (5 bases). Trimming pared 1 base from V and 5 bases from J, leaving 9 bases between. Germline loops: CDR1 SGHRS, CDR2 YFSETQ. The CDR3 is 13 residues long. CDR3 bases: TGCGCCAGCAGCTTGTCTTGGGGGACTGAAGCTTTCTTT. Translating it yields CASSLSWGTEAFF.

The chain combines TRBV2 with TRBJ1-1, with no clear D. The CDR3 spans 12 residues. Germline V lookup: CDR1 SNHLY, CDR2 FYNNEI. Between the trimmed V and J ends, which lost 7 bases and 1 base, there was a span of 7 bases. CDR3 sequence (DNA): TGTGCCAGCAAACTTAAGAACACTGAAGCTTTCTTT. Its translation: CASKLKNTEAFF. Together with reference TRBV2 and TRBJ1-1, the CDR3 gives the full variable domain: EPEVTQTPSHQVTQMGQEVILRCVPISNHLYFYWYRQILGQKVEFLVSFYNNEISEKSEIFDDQFSVERPDGSNFTLKIRSTKLEDSAMYFCASKLKNTEAFFGQGTRLTVV.

The V call is TRBV9, the J call TRBJ1-4; D gene unclear. The CDR3 is 15 amino acids. Germline CDR1 is SGDLS and CDR2 is YYNGEE. The V end was cut by 4 bases, the J end by 7 bases, with 17 bases between. The DNA for the CDR3 is TGTGCCAGCAGCCCCGGACCGTTAAAGGGTGAAAAACTGTTTTTT. The encoded protein is CASSPGPLKGEKLFF.

The chain uses TRBV9 and TRBJ1-5; D remains ambiguous. V gave up 3 bases and J gave up 5 bases, with 9 bases separating them. CDR3 length: 13 residues. Germline V CDR1 and CDR2: SGDLS, YYNGEE. CDR3: CASSANTDQPQHF. CDR3 DNA: TGTGCCAGCAGCGCGAATACAGATCAGCCCCAGCATTTT.

The V gene is TRBV2, the J gene TRBJ1-2; TRBD1 matches at 7 bases. The CDR3 totals 13 residues. With V trimmed by 8 bases and J by 3 bases, 6 bases remained unmatched. The germline V gene has CDR1 SNHLY and CDR2 FYNNEI. In DNA form, the CDR3 reads TGTGCCAGCGGGACAGACAGTCACTATGGCTACACCTTC. It yields the protein CASGTDSHYGYTF.

The V call is TRBV6-5, the J call TRBJ1-6; D is ambiguous. CDR1 is MNHEY and CDR2 is SVGAGI in the germline V gene. Trimming removed 2 bases from V and 6 bases from J, with 8 bases in between. The CDR3 runs to 14 residues. Here the CDR3 DNA reads TGTGCCAGCAGTTACAGGCAGGCTAATTCACCCCTCCACTTT. This encodes CASSYRQANSPLHF.

This clone was detected only a few times. V usage is TRBV28 and J usage is TRBJ1-6; 7 bases are a match to TRBD1. V lost 6 bases to trimming and J lost 6 bases; unmatched junction nucleotides: 11. CDR3 length: 16 amino acids. CDR1 and CDR2 (germline): MDHEN, SYDVKM. The CDR3 loop reads CASSPQQGIGNSPLHF. In DNA form, the CDR3 reads TGTGCCAGCAGCCCACAACAGGGGATAGGTAATTCACCCCTCCACTTT.

This clone was counted only a few times. The CDR3 reads CASSPGGANEKLFF. CDR3 sequence (DNA): TGTGCCAGCAGCCCAGGGGGAGCTAATGAAAAACTGTTTTTT. The chain couples TRBV7-3 to TRBJ1-4; 7 nucleotides align to TRBD1. The V gene's germline CDR1 is SGHTA and CDR2 FQGTGA. CDR3 length: 14 amino acids. V was pared by 5 bases and J by 3 bases, with 3 bases of the junction left unmatched.

This clone was counted only a few times. The chain carries TRBV7-3 and TRBJ1-5; D remains ambiguous. The germline CDR1 and CDR2 sequences are SGHTA and FQGTGA. The V and J ends lost 5 bases and 7 bases respectively, with 21 bases between them. The length of the CDR3 is 16 residues. In DNA, the CDR3 is TGTGCCAGCAGCCTTTTCAAGACTTTCCAAGTGCAGCCCCAGCATTTT. Encoded protein: CASSLFKTFQVQPQHF.

The genes are TRBV5-1 and TRBJ1-4; TRBD1 is a possible D gene (6 bases). Trimming took 0 bases from V and 6 from J, leaving 12 bases between them. The CDR3 sequence is 15 residues long. Looked up from germline, CDR1 is SGHRS and CDR2 is YFSETQ. CDR3: CASSLGGQSHEKLFF. The CDR3 nucleotides are TGCGCCAGCAGCTTGGGCGGACAGTCCCATGAAAAACTGTTTTTT.

This chain connects TRBV30 to TRBJ2-7; no clear D. Germline V gene data show CDR1 as GTSNPN and CDR2 as SVGIG (reference sequence). V was clipped by 5 bases and J by 2 bases, with 10 bases between them. There are 12 residues in the CDR3. The CDR3 nucleotides are TGTGCCTGGGGTACCGGCACCTACGAGCAGTACTTC. Translating it yields CAWGTGTYEQYF.

This chain connects TRBV7-3 to TRBJ2-6, with D uncertain. The CDR3 is 14 residues long. CDR1 is SGHTA, CDR2 FQGTGA, per germline. Trimming stripped 8 bases from V and 0 bases from J, with 8 bases between. The CDR3 bases are TGTGCCAGCGTAGAAAACTCTGGGGCCAACGTCCTGACTTTC. Amino acids: CASVENSGANVLTF.

This clone showed up just a few times. This chain uses TRBV9 with TRBJ1-1; D is perhaps TRBD1 (5 bases). This CDR3 has 14 residues. The germline CDR1 and CDR2 sequences are SGDLS and YYNGEE. V gave up 4 bases and J gave up 1 base, with 11 bases separating them. This CDR3 reads CASSTDITNTEAFF. In DNA form, the CDR3 reads TGTGCCAGCAGCACGGACATCACGAACACTGAAGCTTTCTTT.